A selection of T cell receptor beta chains follows, all from one sample in a study of T cell repertoires in ileal Crohn's disease. Some clones are missing from TCRdb's copy, which holds only in-frame ones; the method was immunoSEQ multiplex PCR. The table has approximately 7,400 clones, 60% to 80% seen once. Sequences were obtained from ileal tissue. Every receptor here comes from an adult with Crohn's disease. Each CDR3 is given with its conserved first and last residue. D genes are given only for firm matches. Clone size appears in some rows only: once, few, many, or a class for an expanded clone.

j_call | clone_size | d_call | v_call | cdr3_nt | cdr3_aa
TRBJ2-2 | few | - | TRBV28 | TGTGCCAGCGCCCAAGGGGCGATTCACACCGGGGAGCTGTTTTTT | CASAQGAIHTGELFF
TRBJ1-1 | - | TRBD1 | TRBV5-1 | TGCGCCAGCAGCCCACAGGGGATTAACACTGAAGCTTTCTTT | CASSPQGINTEAFF
TRBJ2-5 | - | - | TRBV27 | TGTGCCAGCGGAAGCCCGGGAGTAGAGACCCAGTACTTC | CASGSPGVETQYF
TRBJ2-2 | - | TRBD2 | TRBV19 | TGTGCCAGTAGTTCGGGGGGAGACACCGGGGAGCTGTTTTTT | CASSSGGDTGELFF
TRBJ2-7 | - | TRBD1 | TRBV5-6 | TGTGCCAGCAGCTTTTTCCTCGGACAGGGTGGATACGAGCAGTACTTC | CASSFFLGQGGYEQYF
TRBJ2-2 | - | - | TRBV6-1 | TGTGCCAGCAGTGAAGCAGAAGGGGTTGGGAACGCCGGGGAGCTGTTTTTT | CASSEAEGVGNAGELFF
TRBJ2-3 | - | - | TRBV5-1 | TGCGCCAGCAGCGCTACCGGGACCTCGGGAGTTACAGATACGCAGTATTTT | CASSATGTSGVTDTQYF
TRBJ2-3 | - | TRBD2 | TRBV16 | TGTGCCAGCAGCCAATCGATGCCTACTAGCGGGGGGGGACCAGATACGCAGTATTTT | CASSQSMPTSGGGPDTQYF
TRBJ1-6 | - | - | TRBV6-5 | TGTGCCAGCCGCGGGCCGATAGATTCACCCCTCCACTTT | CASRGPIDSPLHF
TRBJ1-1 | - | - | TRBV2 | TGTGCCAGCCATCTTGAGGCGCGCACTGAAGCTTTCTTT | CASHLEARTEAFF
TRBJ2-2 | - | TRBD1 | TRBV6-1 | TGTGCCAGCAGAGAAGGTTGGGGGACAGGGGGCTCGGCCGGGGAGCTGTTTTTT | CASREGWGTGGSAGELFF
TRBJ1-2 | - | - | TRBV5-6 | TGTGCCAGCAGCTTGGGCCCGGGGGGCGATAGGTATGGCTACACCTTC | CASSLGPGGDRYGYTF
TRBJ2-7 | - | - | TRBV2 | TGTGCCAGCAGTGAAGGAAAGGAGACAGGTGCCTACGAGCAGTACTTC | CASSEGKETGAYEQYF
TRBJ2-7 | few | TRBD1 | TRBV6-1 | TGTGCCAGCAGTGAAGACGGGACAGGAGCCTACGAGCAGTACTTC | CASSEDGTGAYEQYF
TRBJ1-4 | - | - | TRBV6-6 | TGTGCCAGCAGTTACCCCAACAGGGTCTACGAAAAACTGTTTTTT | CASSYPNRVYEKLFF
TRBJ1-1 | - | - | TRBV7-9 | TGTGCCAGCAGAATACAGGGAACTGAAGCTTTCTTT | CASRIQGTEAFF
TRBJ2-7 | - | TRBD2 | TRBV7-8 | TGTGCCAGCAGCTCCCATACCCCTTCGGGGGGTGATGTGGTCTACGAGCAGTACTTC | CASSSHTPSGGDVVYEQYF
TRBJ1-6 | - | - | TRBV30 | TGTGCCTGGAGTCCCATCAGGAATTCACCCCTCCACTTT | CAWSPIRNSPLHF
TRBJ1-2 | - | - | TRBV7-9 | TGTGCCAGCAGCTTAGCGCGTGGGGGGTACTATGGCTACACCTTC | CASSLARGGYYGYTF
TRBJ2-7 | - | - | TRBV11-3 | TGTGCCAGCAGCTCCCATGAGGCCGGATGGGGCGGCGAGCAGTACTTC | CASSSHEAGWGGEQYF
TRBJ1-2 | - | - | TRBV6-1 | TGTGCCAGCAGGTTGGCAGGGCCACCCCAGTATGGCTACACCTTC | CASRLAGPPQYGYTF
TRBJ2-1 | few | - | TRBV18 | TGTGCCAGCTCACCCCACAGGGATACCTACAATGAGCAGTTCTTC | CASSPHRDTYNEQFF
TRBJ1-5 | large | TRBD1 | TRBV7-9 | TGTGCCAGCAGCCGCACAGGGGATCGCAATCAGCCCCAGCATTTT | CASSRTGDRNQPQHF
TRBJ1-2 | - | - | TRBV29-1 | TGCAGCGTTGACGGCCCGACCAAGGGGGCTAACTATGGCTACACCTTC | CSVDGPTKGANYGYTF
TRBJ2-7 | few | TRBD2 | TRBV10-3 | TGTGCCATCAGTGACTTTGGAGCGGGGGAATACGAGCAGTACTTC | CAISDFGAGEYEQYF
TRBJ2-3 | once | - | TRBV30 | TGTGCCTGGAGTAGGGCCAGGGTGGGGAACACAGATACGCAGTATTTT | CAWSRARVGNTDTQYF